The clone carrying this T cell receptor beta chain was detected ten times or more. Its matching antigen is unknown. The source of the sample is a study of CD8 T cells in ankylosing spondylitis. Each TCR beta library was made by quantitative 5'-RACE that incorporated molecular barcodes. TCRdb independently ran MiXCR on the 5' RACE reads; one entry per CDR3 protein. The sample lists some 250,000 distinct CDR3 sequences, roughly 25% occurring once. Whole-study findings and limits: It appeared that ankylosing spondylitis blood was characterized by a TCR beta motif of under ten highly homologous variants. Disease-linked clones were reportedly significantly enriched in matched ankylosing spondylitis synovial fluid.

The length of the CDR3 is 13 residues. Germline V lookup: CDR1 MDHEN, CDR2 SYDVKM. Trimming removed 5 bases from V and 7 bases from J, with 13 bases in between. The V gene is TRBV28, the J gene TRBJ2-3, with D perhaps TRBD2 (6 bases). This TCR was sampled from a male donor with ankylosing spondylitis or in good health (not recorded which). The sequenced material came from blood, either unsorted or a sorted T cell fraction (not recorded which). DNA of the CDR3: TGTGCCAGCAGTCCTCCCCTAGCGAATACGCAGTATTTT. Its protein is CASSPPLANTQYF.